This TCR beta chain was identified during a study of T cell changes during pregnancy in multiple sclerosis (dated by TCRdb to 2018 to 2020). Looking at the study overall: In women with multiple sclerosis, the researchers looked at how the T cell repertoire shifted as pregnancy progressed.

The library relied on the immunoSEQ multiplex PCR assay. In TCRdb, the immuneACCESS table is reduced to in-frame sequences with V and J assigned. These tables do not hold every clone; where another copy was compared, an unresolved V gene accounts for under half, and the others remain unexplained. The sample table shows tens of thousands of clones, and more than 85% are seen once. The ten largest make up under 0.5% of the sample. V loses 0 bases, J loses 1 base, and the germline ends lie 20 bases apart. Measured from the cysteine to the phenylalanine, the CDR3 is 19 residues long. The kept DNA is CDR3 alone, 57 bases in frame from the first base. CDR1 and CDR2 are read off the germline V gene as SGHRS and YFSETQ. With regard to this clone: Its specific antigen is unknown. No base quality values were provided; no much bigger clone lies one nucleotide off.

The TCR originated in a female donor with multiple sclerosis, enrolled in a pregnancy study. The chain is assembled from TRBV5-1 and TRBJ2-1; possibly the D gene is TRBD2, per 6 matching bases. Sequencing was performed on CD4+ T cells from peripheral blood mononuclear cells, taken in the second trimester of pregnancy. The CDR3 is CASSLASGSGSGSYNEQFF. In nucleotides, the sequence is TGCGCCAGCAGCTTGGCGTCGGGATCCGGGAGTGGGTCCTACAATGAGCAGTTCTTC.